The entry that follows covers one T cell receptor beta chain sequence. Its binding antigen is unknown. Base qualities are missing; no much larger clone stands one base away. The sample is drawn from a study of glioma-infiltrating T cells (dated by TCRdb to 2016 to 2017). Looking at the study overall: Sequencing of TCR alpha- and beta-chain repertoires was performed on glioma tissue, on non-neoplastic brain tissue, and on matched peripheral blood mononuclear cells. Three low-grade glioma patients, roughly eight primary glioblastoma patients, and three non-glioma patients who contributed non-neoplastic brain tissue made up the paired cohort. Each tissue-infiltrating repertoire was compared with the same patient's peripheral blood repertoire to measure divergence between tissue and blood T-cell populations. The study at large found these results: Tissue and blood shared very few CDR3 sequences, a result attributed to high CDR3 diversity and limited sampling. VJ-independent divergence between tissue and blood was lower than expected in non-neoplastic patients but higher than expected in all gliomas, particularly low-grade gliomas. Small numbers underpinned the group comparisons: roughly 8 glioblastoma patients, three low-grade glioma patients and three non-neoplastic patients.

TCR alpha and beta CDR3 regions were amplified with the iRepertoire nested amplicon-rescue multiplex PCR (arm-PCR) platform from RNA. The input for one-step reverse transcription and amplification was 100-400 ng of tissue mRNA or PBMC total RNA. Following bead purification, Illumina adapters were added by a secondary multiplex PCR, and the libraries were gel-purified between 200 and 400 bp. Internal 6-nucleotide barcodes were carried by the libraries and were used for demultiplexing. Sequencing of libraries was performed on an Illumina MiSeq with 2x220 or 2x250 nucleotide paired-end reads. The original pipeline was this. Paired reads were merged using FLASH 1.2.11 and aligned with BWA-MEM to the GRCh37 human genome, and TRA and TRB reads were then extracted. V and J assignment used an IMGT-derived reference of cassette sequences and CDR3 motifs that included pseudogenes. Three-frame translation of reads was performed, and productive CDR3s were defined as those with a C...FGXG motif and no stop codons. Unique combinations of V-J cassette pair and CDR3 amino acid sequence were defined as clonotypes. Reads were filtered by Hamming distance, thresholded by each sample's sequence error rate in mapped regions. In TCRdb, the public reads were trimmed at Q25 with fastp and aligned with MiXCR, with productive beta chains retained. Each CDR3 protein appears once, grouped with its most common genes and DNA. These V and J calls derive from TCRdb rather than the authors' analysis. The sample table shows approximately 130,000 distinct CDR3 sequences, and around a quarter are seen once. Together, the top ten hold 25% to 30% of the sample.

This receptor was obtained from a human donor with low-grade glioma or glioblastoma, undergoing nonglioma brain surgery, or in good health (not recorded which). Sequencing was performed on glioma tissue, nonneoplastic brain tissue, or PBMCs (not recorded which).

The sequence in DNA is TGTGCCAGCAGCTTAAACAGGGGAGTGTCTGAAGCTTTCTTT. Translation gives CASSLNRGVSEAFF. The receptor chain draws on TRBV7-2 and TRBJ1-1; 7 bases in between match TRBD1. The germline V gene sets CDR1 to SGHTA and CDR2 to FQGNSA. From V the trimming removes 2 bases and from J it removes 6 bases, while the gene matches leave 6 bases of the junction unaccounted for. There are 14 amino acids in the CDR3, from cysteine to phenylalanine inclusive. Left in the record is the CDR3 DNA by itself, 42 bases read in frame from the first base.